The 10 T cell receptor beta chains given below trace back to one sample, sequenced in a study of radiation and T cells in renal cell carcinoma. Generated by immunoSEQ multiplex PCR, the TCRdb table keeps only in-frame clones and is missing some. This table holds some 120,000 clones, 88% found once. Time point of the sample: blood 2 weeks post-SBRT. The treatment was: 15 Gy SBRT to primary tumor, nephrectomy 4 weeks later. The input for sequencing was blood, taken from a patient whose treatment included radiotherapy and nephrectomy. Receptor source: a woman in her seventies with renal cell carcinoma.

The chain carries TRBV19 and TRBJ2-1; 12 bases line up with TRBD2. The trim removed 1 base at V and 2 bases at J, leaving 6 bases unmatched. Per the germline V gene, CDR1 is LNHDA and CDR2 is SQIVND (reference sequence). There are 18 residues in the CDR3. The CDR3 DNA follows: TGTGCCAGTAGTATAGTAGGACTAGCGGGATCACCCTACAATGAGCAGTTCTTC. Translating it yields CASSIVGLAGSPYNEQFF.

V usage is TRBV30 and J usage is TRBJ1-1; TRBD1 is a possible D gene (6 bases). Germline-derived CDR1 and CDR2 are GTSNPN and SVGIG (reference sequence). V lost 5 bases and J lost 6, with 19 bases in between. The CDR3 sequence is 14 residues long. The CDR3 protein is CAWVQQGRRAEAFF. CDR3 bases: TGTGCCTGGGTACAGCAGGGGAGAAGGGCTGAAGCTTTCTTT.

This clone was seen only a few times. The genes are TRBV6-6 and TRBJ1-5; maybe TRBD1 (6 bases). Trimming pared 8 bases from V and 4 bases from J, leaving 6 bases between. Germline V gives CDR1 MNHNY, CDR2 SVGAGI (reference sequence). The CDR3 has 11 amino acids. The CDR3 DNA follows: TGTGCCAGCGGACAGAATCAGCCCCAGCATTTT. Encoded protein: CASGQNQPQHF.

J is TRBJ2-3 and V is TRBV7-9, with 10 bases that match TRBD2. CDR3 length: 15 amino acids. Germline trimming cut 5 bases from V and 3 bases from J; bases unmatched to any gene: 5. CDR1 SEHNR and CDR2 FQNEAQ come from the germline V gene (reference sequence). CDR3 loop: CASSGSGGTTDTQYF. Written as DNA, the CDR3 is TGTGCCAGCAGCGGTAGCGGGGGGACTACAGATACGCAGTATTTT.

This chain uses TRBV9 with TRBJ1-2; 8 nucleotides align to TRBD1. The germline V gene encodes CDR1 SGDLS and CDR2 YYNGEE. The CDR3 totals 15 residues. V was clipped by 0 bases and J by 3 bases; unmatched bases: 4. CDR3 amino acids: CASSVVPGGDYGYTF. CDR3 DNA: TGTGCCAGCAGCGTAGTTCCAGGGGGCGACTATGGCTACACCTTC.

Here the CDR3 reads CASSPRLGGYEQYF. The CDR3 coding sequence is TGTGCCAGCAGTCCCCGTTTAGGAGGCTACGAGCAGTACTTC. The chain recombines TRBV6-5 with TRBJ2-7, with TRBD2 as a possible D gene (5 bases). CDR1 and CDR2 from the germline V gene are MNHEY and SVGAGI. Trimming shortened V by 5 bases and J by 3 bases, and 14 bases separated the two germline ends. The CDR3 sequence is 14 residues long.

The rearrangement uses TRBV4-2 and TRBJ1-1, with TRBD1 matching over 10 bases. Looked up from germline, CDR1 is LGHNA and CDR2 is YNFKEQ. This CDR3 has 20 residues. The ends lost 4 bases at V and 2 bases at J; junction bases unmatched: 19. The CDR3 loop is CASSPGQGWSSGGGNTEAFF. The CDR3 nucleotides read TGTGCCAGCAGCCCGGGACAGGGGTGGAGTAGTGGAGGGGGAAACACTGAAGCTTTCTTT.

The DNA for the CDR3 is TGCGCCAGCAGCTGGCGACAAGAGACCCAGTACTTC. Its translation: CASSWRQETQYF. The gene calls are TRBV5-1 and TRBJ2-5; D not certain. Deletions cut 3 bases from V and 2 bases from J, with 5 bases between. Looked up from germline, CDR1 is SGHRS and CDR2 is YFSETQ. The CDR3 consists of 12 residues. Full variable domain (rest looked up from reference TRBV5-1 and TRBJ2-5): KAGVTQTPRYLIKTRGQQVTLSCSPISGHRSVSWYQQTPGQGLQFLFEYFSETQRNKGNFPGRFSGRQFSNSRSEMNVSTLELGDSALYLCASSWRQETQYFGPGTRLLVL.

The V and J genes are TRBV27 and TRBJ1-2; no definite D call. With 2 bases removed from V and 0 bases from J, the gap between germline ends came to 7 bases. Per the germline V gene, CDR1 is MNHEY and CDR2 is SMNVEV (reference sequence). The CDR3 runs 14 residues. The CDR3 region is CASSLRGTNYGYTF. The CDR3 coding sequence is TGTGCCAGCAGTTTACGCGGGACTAACTATGGCTACACCTTC.

The rearrangement links TRBV19 to TRBJ1-1; no firm D call. The V end lost 3 bases, the J end lost 6 bases, and 14 bases lay between the germline ends. The CDR3 runs to 14 residues. From germline, CDR1 is LNHDA and CDR2 SQIVND (reference sequence). CDR3 loop: CASSIGRLASEAFF. CDR3 coding DNA: TGTGCCAGTAGTATCGGCAGACTTGCTTCTGAAGCTTTCTTT.